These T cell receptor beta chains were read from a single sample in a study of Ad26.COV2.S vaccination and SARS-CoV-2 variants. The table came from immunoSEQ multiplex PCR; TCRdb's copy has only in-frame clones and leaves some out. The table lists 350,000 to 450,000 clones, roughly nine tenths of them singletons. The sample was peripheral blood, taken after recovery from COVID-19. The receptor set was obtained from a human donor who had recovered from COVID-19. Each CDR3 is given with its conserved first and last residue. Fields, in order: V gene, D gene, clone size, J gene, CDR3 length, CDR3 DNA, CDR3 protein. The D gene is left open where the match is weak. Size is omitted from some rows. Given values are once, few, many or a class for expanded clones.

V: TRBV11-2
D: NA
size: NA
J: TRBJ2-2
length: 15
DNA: TGTGCCAGCAGCTCCCCAGGGGTAGGAACCGGGGAGCTGTTTTTT
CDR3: CASSSPGVGTGELFF

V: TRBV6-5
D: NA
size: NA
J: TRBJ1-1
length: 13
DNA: TGTGCCAGCGGAGACAGCGTGGGCACTGAAGCTTTCTTT
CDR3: CASGDSVGTEAFF

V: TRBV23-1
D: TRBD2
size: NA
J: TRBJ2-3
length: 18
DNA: TGCGCCAGCAGTCATCCGGGACTAGCGGCCCATTGGGAAGATACGCAGTATTTT
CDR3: CASSHPGLAAHWEDTQYF

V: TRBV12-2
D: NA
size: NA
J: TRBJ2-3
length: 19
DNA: TGTGCAAGTCGCTTAGCGGGGCTAGCGGGGGGCCCTTCCACAGATACGCAGTATTTT
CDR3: CASRLAGLAGGPSTDTQYF

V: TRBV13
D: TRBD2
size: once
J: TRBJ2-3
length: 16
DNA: TGTGCCAGCAGCTTTCCAAGCGGGGGGGCCGGCGATACGCAGTATTTT
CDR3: CASSFPSGGAGDTQYF

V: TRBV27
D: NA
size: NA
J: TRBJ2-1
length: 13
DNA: TGTGCCAGCAGTTTCCTCACTTTCTATGAGCAGTTCTTC
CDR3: CASSFLTFYEQFF

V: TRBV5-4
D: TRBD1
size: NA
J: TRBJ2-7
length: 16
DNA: TGTGCCAGCAGCCGCCGGGACAGGGGGCGCATAGTCGAGCAGTACTTC
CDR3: CASSRRDRGRIVEQYF

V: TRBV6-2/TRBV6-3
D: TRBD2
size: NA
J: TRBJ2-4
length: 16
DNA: TGTGCCAGCAGTTTTGCTAGCGGGCTAGCCAAAAACATTCAGTACTTC
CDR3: CASSFASGLAKNIQYF

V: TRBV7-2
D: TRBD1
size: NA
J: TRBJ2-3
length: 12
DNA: TGTGCCAGCAGCCGAACAGGGGGTACGCAGTATTTT
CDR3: CASSRTGGTQYF

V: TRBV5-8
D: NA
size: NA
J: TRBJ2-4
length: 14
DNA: TGTGCCAGCAGCTTGGAGCAGGGAAAAAACATTCAGTACTTC
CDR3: CASSLEQGKNIQYF

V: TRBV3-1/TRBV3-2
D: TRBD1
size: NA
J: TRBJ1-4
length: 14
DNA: TGTGCCAGCAGCCATGGGACAGGGAATGAAAAACTGTTTTTT
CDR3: CASSHGTGNEKLFF

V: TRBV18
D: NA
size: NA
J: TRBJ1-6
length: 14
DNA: TGTGCCAGCTCACCGGTCGGCAGGGAAACACCCCTCCACTTT
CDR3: CASSPVGRETPLHF

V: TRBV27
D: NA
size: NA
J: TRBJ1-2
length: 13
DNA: TGTGCCAGCAGTCTCCAGGGATCCTATGGCTACACCTTC
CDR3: CASSLQGSYGYTF

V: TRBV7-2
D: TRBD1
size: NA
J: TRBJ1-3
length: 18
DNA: TGTGCCAGCAGCTCAGCTCGACAGGGGGCAGGGTCTGGAAACACCATATATTTT
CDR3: CASSSARQGAGSGNTIYF

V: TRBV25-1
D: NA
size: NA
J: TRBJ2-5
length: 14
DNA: TGTGCCAGCAGTTCACAGGGTATTCAAGAGACCCAGTACTTC
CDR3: CASSSQGIQETQYF

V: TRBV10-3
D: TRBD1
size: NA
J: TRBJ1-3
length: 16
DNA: TGTGCCATCAGTGTAGGGACAGGGGGCTCTGGAAACACCATATATTTT
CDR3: CAISVGTGGSGNTIYF

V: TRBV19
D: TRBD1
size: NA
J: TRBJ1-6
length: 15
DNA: TGTGCCAGTAGTATCGGGACAGGGACGCAGCGACCCCTCCACTTT
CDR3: CASSIGTGTQRPLHF

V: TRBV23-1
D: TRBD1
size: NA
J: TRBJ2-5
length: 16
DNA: TGCGCCAGCAGTCAATCGGGACAGGGGGCCCTAGGGACCCAGTACTTC
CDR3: CASSQSGQGALGTQYF

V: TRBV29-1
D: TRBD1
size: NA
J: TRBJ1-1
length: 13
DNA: TGCAGCGGCATGGGACAGGGAAACACTGAAGCTTTCTTT
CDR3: CSGMGQGNTEAFF

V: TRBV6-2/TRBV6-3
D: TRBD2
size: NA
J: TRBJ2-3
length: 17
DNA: TGTGCCAGCAGCTCTCCCCCTAAGGGGCGGGGGGCAGATACGCAGTATTTT
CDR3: CASSSPPKGRGADTQYF

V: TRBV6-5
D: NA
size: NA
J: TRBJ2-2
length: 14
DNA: TGTGCCAGCAGCAAAATAGCGGCGACCGGGGAGCTGTTTTTT
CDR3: CASSKIAATGELFF

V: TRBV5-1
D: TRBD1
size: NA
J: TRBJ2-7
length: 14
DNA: TGCGCCAGCAGCTTGGGACAGGGGGAGTACGAGCAGTACTTC
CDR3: CASSLGQGEYEQYF

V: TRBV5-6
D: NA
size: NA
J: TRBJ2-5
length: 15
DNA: TGTGCCAGCAGCTTGGTTGGAGTTAAAGTAGAGACCCAGTACTTC
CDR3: CASSLVGVKVETQYF

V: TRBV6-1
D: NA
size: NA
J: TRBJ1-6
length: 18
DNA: TGTGCCAGCAGTGAAGTGGGCCCGGGCCCGGGGTTCAATTCACCCCTCCACTTT
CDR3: CASSEVGPGPGFNSPLHF

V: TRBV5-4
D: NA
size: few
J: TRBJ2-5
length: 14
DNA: TGTGCCAGCCATCCGGCTAGCAGTCCAGAGACCCAGTACTTC
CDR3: CASHPASSPETQYF

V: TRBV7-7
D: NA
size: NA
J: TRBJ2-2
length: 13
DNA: TGTGCTAGCAGCTCAGGGGTCCGGGGGGAGCTGTTTTTT
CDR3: CASSSGVRGELFF

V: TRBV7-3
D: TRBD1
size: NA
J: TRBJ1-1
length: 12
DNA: TGTGCCAGCAGCTCGGGACAGGGATTGACTTTCTTT
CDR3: CASSSGQGLTFF

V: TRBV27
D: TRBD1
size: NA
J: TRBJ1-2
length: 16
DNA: TGTGCCAGCAGTTCTCACCCCGCTGACAGGGTTCCTGGCTACACCTTC
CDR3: CASSSHPADRVPGYTF

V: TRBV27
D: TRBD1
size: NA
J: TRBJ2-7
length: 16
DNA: TGTGCCAGCAGTTTATCCTGGGACAGGGGGCCTTGGGAGCAGTACTTC
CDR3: CASSLSWDRGPWEQYF

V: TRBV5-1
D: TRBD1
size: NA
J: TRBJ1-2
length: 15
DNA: TGCGCCAGCAGCTTGGAGGCAGGGGGCCCCTATGGCTACACCTTC
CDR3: CASSLEAGGPYGYTF

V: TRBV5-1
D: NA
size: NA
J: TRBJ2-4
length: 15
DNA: TGCGCCAGCAGCCCACAACACACTTGGACAGATGGGAAGTACTTC
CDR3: CASSPQHTWTDGKYF

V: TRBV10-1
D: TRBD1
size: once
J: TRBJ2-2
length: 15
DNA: TGCGCCAGCAGCGAGACAGGGGGCCCCACCGGGGAGCTGTTTTTT
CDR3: CASSETGGPTGELFF

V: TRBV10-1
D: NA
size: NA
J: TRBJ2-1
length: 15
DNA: TGCGCCAGCAGTGAAGAACGCCTAAAGGGGAATGAGCAGTTCTTC
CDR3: CASSEERLKGNEQFF

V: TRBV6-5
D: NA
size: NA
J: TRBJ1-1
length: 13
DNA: TGTGCCAGCAGTTACCTAGGGAACACTGAAGCTTTCTTT
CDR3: CASSYLGNTEAFF

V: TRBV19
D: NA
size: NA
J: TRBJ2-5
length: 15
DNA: TGTGCCAGTAGCGGATTAACGGCCCAAGAAGAGACCCAGTACTTC
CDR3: CASSGLTAQEETQYF

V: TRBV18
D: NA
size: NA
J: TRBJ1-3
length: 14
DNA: TGTGCCAGCTCACCAAAGGGAGGTGGAAACACCATATATTTT
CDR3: CASSPKGGGNTIYF

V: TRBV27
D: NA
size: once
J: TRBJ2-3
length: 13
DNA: TGTGCCAGCAGCCGAAAACAGCTCGGTACGCAGTATTTT
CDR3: CASSRKQLGTQYF

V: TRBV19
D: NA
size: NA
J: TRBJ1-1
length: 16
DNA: TGTGCCAGTAGCCTTACTAACAGGGTTGGGGGGACTGAAGCTTTCTTT
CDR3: CASSLTNRVGGTEAFF

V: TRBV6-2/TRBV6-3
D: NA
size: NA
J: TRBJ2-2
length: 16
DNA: TGTGCCAGCAGCCCATTTAGTGGAGCTCAGACCGGGGAGCTGTTTTTT
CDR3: CASSPFSGAQTGELFF

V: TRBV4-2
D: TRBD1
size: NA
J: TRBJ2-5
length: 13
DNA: TGTGCCAGCGGGACAGGGGGCCCGGAGACCCAGTACTTC
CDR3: CASGTGGPETQYF

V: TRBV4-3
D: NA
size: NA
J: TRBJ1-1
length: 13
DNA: TGCGCCCCCGATAAGGAAGCGAACACTGAAGCTTTCTTT
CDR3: CAPDKEANTEAFF

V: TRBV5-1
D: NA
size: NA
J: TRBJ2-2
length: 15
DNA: TGCGCCAGCAGCTTGGGCGGCAGGGCCACCGGGGAGCTGTTTTTT
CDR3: CASSLGGRATGELFF

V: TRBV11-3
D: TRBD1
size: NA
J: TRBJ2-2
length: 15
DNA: TGTGCCAGCAGCTCGGGACAGGGTTGGACGGGGGAGCTGTTTTTT
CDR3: CASSSGQGWTGELFF

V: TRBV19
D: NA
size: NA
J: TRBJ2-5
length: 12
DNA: TGTGCCAGTAGTATGGCCGAGGAGACCCAGTACTTC
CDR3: CASSMAEETQYF

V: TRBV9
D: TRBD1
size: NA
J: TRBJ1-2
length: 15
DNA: TGTGCCAGCAGCGTAGCTGACAGGGGGCACTATGGCTACACCTTC
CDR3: CASSVADRGHYGYTF

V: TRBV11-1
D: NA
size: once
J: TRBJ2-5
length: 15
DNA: TGTGCCAGCAGCTTTTCTCCGGACAGTCAAGAGACCCAGTACTTC
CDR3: CASSFSPDSQETQYF

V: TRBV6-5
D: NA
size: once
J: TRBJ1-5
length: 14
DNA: TGTGCCAGCAGTTACTACGGGGTTGGTCAGCCCCAGCATTTT
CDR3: CASSYYGVGQPQHF

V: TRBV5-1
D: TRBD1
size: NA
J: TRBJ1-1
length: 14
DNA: TGCGCCAGCAGCAATCCAGGGGGGCAGGATGAAGCTTTCTTT
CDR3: CASSNPGGQDEAFF

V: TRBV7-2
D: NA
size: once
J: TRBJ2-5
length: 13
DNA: TGTGCCAGCAGCTCGGACTTTCGGGAGACCCAGTACTTC
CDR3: CASSSDFRETQYF

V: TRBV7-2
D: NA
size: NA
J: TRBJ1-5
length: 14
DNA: TGTGCCAGCACCCCCGAAAGGGACGTTCAGCCCCAGCATTTT
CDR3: CASTPERDVQPQHF

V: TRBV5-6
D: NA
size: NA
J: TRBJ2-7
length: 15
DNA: TGTGCCAGCAGCGGAGGACAGTTCCTTAGGGACGAGCAGTACTTC
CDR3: CASSGGQFLRDEQYF

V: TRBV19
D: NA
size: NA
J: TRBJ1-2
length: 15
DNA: TGTGCCAGTAGCGGAGGGCTGGGGTATCACTATGGCTACACCTTC
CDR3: CASSGGLGYHYGYTF

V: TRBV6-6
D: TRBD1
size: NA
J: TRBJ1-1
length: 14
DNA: TGTGCCAGCAGTTCTACCGGGACAGGGGTTGAAGCTTTCTTT
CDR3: CASSSTGTGVEAFF